This TCR beta chain was captured by sequencing in a study of blood T cell repertoires in COVID-19. The repertoire was sequenced with immunoSEQ multiplex PCR; TCRdb's copy has only in-frame clones and lacks some. The sample shows 150,000 to 200,000 clones, 70% to 90% of them seen only once. Regarding this clone: Other DNA variants within this sample encode the same CDR3.

V dropped 3 bases and J dropped 5 bases, with 10 bases sitting between them. Germline CDR1 reads MNHEY; CDR2 reads SVGAGI. CDR3 length: 14 residues. Sequencing input: peripheral blood. J is TRBJ2-2 and V is TRBV6-5; D perhaps matches TRBD2 (6 bases). This clonotype originated in a man in his sixties with active or convalescent COVID-19. DNA of the CDR3: TGTGCCAGCAGTTATCCCGGGGGTACCGGGGAGCTGTTTTTT. This codes for CASSYPGGTGELFF.